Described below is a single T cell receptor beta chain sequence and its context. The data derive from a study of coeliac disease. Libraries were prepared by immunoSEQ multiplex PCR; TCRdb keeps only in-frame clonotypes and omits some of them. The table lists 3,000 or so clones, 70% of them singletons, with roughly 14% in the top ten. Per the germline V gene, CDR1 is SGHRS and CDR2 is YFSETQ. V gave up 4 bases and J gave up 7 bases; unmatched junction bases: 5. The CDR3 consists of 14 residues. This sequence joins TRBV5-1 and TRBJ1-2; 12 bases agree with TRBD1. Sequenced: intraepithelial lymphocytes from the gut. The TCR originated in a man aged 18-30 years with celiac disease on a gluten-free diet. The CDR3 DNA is TGCGCCAGCAGCCTGGGACAGGGGGCCGGTGGCTACACCTTC. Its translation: CASSLGQGAGGYTF. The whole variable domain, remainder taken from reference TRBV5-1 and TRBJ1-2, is KAGVTQTPRYLIKTRGQQVTLSCSPISGHRSVSWYQQTPGQGLQFLFEYFSETQRNKGNFPGRFSGRQFSNSRSEMNVSTLELGDSALYLCASSLGQGAGGYTFGSGTRLTVV.